These 10 T cell receptor beta chains share one sample of origin, sequenced in a study of patients and donors after allogeneic stem cell transplantation. TCRdb re-analysed the RT-PCR reads in MiXCR, keeping a single row per CDR3 protein. Of roughly 960,000 distinct CDR3 sequences listed, over 15% are singletons. The sequenced sample consisted of blood, either unsorted or a sorted T cell fraction (not recorded which). All receptors come from a human donor who was either an allogeneic HSCT recipient or a stem cell or donor lymphocyte infusion donor (not recorded which). It is not recorded whose cells these are; they may come from a transplant donor.

This clonotype was seen a few times. The chain employs TRBV27 and TRBJ1-3, with D uncertain. The ends were cut back, 10 bases at V and 3 bases at J, with 13 bases in the middle. Germline V gene sequence: CDR1 MNHEY, CDR2 SMNVEV (reference sequence). The CDR3 runs 13 residues. The CDR3: CATGGEFGNTIYF. DNA for the CDR3: TGTGCCACCGGCGGGGAATTTGGAAACACCATATATTTT.

The chain is built from TRBV15 and TRBJ2-2; TRBD1 agrees at 7 bases. V lost 3 bases and J lost 5; bases outside the gene matches: 6. The CDR3 totals 15 residues. CDR1 is LNHNV and CDR2 is YYDKDF in the germline V gene (reference sequence). DNA of the CDR3: TGTGCCACCAGCAGCCGACAGGGCGGGACCGGGGAGCTGTTTTTT. Translation gives CATSSRQGGTGELFF.

The V gene is TRBV27, the J gene TRBJ1-4; 9 bases line up with TRBD1. The junction had 5 bases not matched to a gene; V was cut back by 0 bases and J by 6 bases. CDR1 is MNHEY, CDR2 SMNVEV, per germline (reference sequence). The CDR3 is 16 amino acids. The CDR3 loop is CASSLSNRGLYEKLFF. CDR3 nucleotide sequence: TGTGCCAGCAGTTTATCGAACAGGGGGCTTTATGAAAAACTGTTTTTT.

The chain is built from TRBV12-5 and TRBJ2-2, with a possible D match to TRBD1 (6 bases). The V gene's germline CDR1 is LGHNT and CDR2 FRNRAP. V lost 6 bases and J lost 3, with 14 bases in between. This CDR3 spans 15 amino acids. The CDR3 reads CASGAMTGYTGELFF. Here the CDR3 DNA reads TGTGCTAGTGGAGCTATGACAGGCTACACCGGGGAGCTGTTTTTT.

This clonotype was seen more than once but under ten times. The chain's CDR3 is CASSLLRGRALDEQFF. CDR3 nucleotides: TGTGCCAGCAGCTTATTACGCGGGAGGGCCCTCGATGAGCAGTTCTTC. The chain combines TRBV7-9 with TRBJ2-1; 9 bases line up with TRBD2. V shed 2 bases, J shed 8 bases, and the junction held 10 bases outside the gene matches. The CDR3 extends over 16 amino acids. Germline loops: CDR1 SEHNR, CDR2 FQNEAQ (reference sequence).

The table lists this clonotype with a count of one. J is TRBJ2-5 and V is TRBV18, with D unclear. Trimming cost V 6 bases and J 1 base, with 12 bases left between them. The CDR3 length is 14 residues. CDR1 KGHSH and CDR2 LQKENI come from the germline V gene. For the CDR3, the DNA is TGTGCCAGCTCCCTCCTTTCAAGCCAAGAGACCCAGTACTTC. Translated: CASSLLSSQETQYF. Based on the CDR3 plus reference TRBV18 and TRBJ2-5, the full variable domain is NAGVMQNPRHLVRRRGQEARLRCSPMKGHSHVYWYRQLPEEGLKFMVYLQKENIIDESGMPKERFSAEFPKEGPSILRIQQVVRGDSAAYFCASSLLSSQETQYFGPGTRLLVL.

This clonotype was counted many times. This rearrangement joins TRBV29-1 to TRBJ2-3; the D call may be TRBD1 or TRBD2 (5 bases each). Trimming cost V 6 bases and J 0 bases, with 13 bases left between them. The CDR3 consists of 14 residues. Germline V gene data show CDR1 as SQVTM and CDR2 as ANQGSEA. DNA of the CDR3: TGCAGCGTACTCCGGGACGGAAGCACAGATACGCAGTATTTT. As protein: CSVLRDGSTDTQYF.

This clonotype was seen only a few times. The V and J genes are TRBV6-7 and TRBJ2-4; unclear D gene. TRBV6-7 is an open reading frame, and its role is uncertain. CDR3 length: 15 residues. The V gene lost 2 bases and the J gene lost 9 bases, with 17 bases spanning the gap. CDR3 nucleotide sequence: TGTGCCAGCAGTTACGATGCAGAGGCGGATACCATTCAGTACTTC. As protein: CASSYDAEADTIQYF.

The chain links TRBV6-2 or TRBV6-3 to TRBJ1-2; D uncertain. Trimming cost V 5 bases and J 8 bases, with 21 bases left between them. Germline-derived CDR1 and CDR2 are MNHEY and SVGEGT. The CDR3 consists of 15 residues. CDR3 loop: CASSLPGVGSRGYTF. The DNA for the CDR3 is TGTGCCAGCAGTCTTCCGGGCGTGGGCTCGCGGGGCTACACCTTC.

V is TRBV7-2 and J is TRBJ2-1; 7 bases match TRBD1. Looked up from germline, CDR1 is SGHTA and CDR2 is FQGNSA. Losses at the gene ends were 0 bases for V and 7 bases for J; bases not matched to a gene: 6. The CDR3 spans 15 residues. CDR3 residues: CASSLANQGVNEQFF. DNA of the CDR3: TGTGCCAGCAGCTTAGCAAATCAGGGGGTGAATGAGCAGTTCTTC.